This entry concerns a single TCR beta chain. The antigen is undetermined. This entry is derived from a study of blood T cells in healthy people across ages. Whole-study context: About one barcoded beta molecule per two T cells came from capture by template switching.

Whole-study results and caveats: Expanded clonotype changes were possibly confounded by unknown donor CMV status. Using unsorted PBMCs precluded a conclusive naive versus antigen-experienced comparison.

The CDR3 has 17 residues. CDR1 LGHDT and CDR2 YNNKEL come from the germline V gene (reference sequence). The V segment lost 1 base and the J segment 4 bases; nucleotides outside the gene matches: 9. Next came a second PCR, run for about 7 to 12 cycles, which used a sample-barcoded 5' primer along with a J-beta primer mix. A template-switch adaptor with 12 random nucleotides tagged each cDNA molecule. TCRdb re-derived calls from the 5' RACE reads in MiXCR, one entry per CDR3 protein. The repertoire has a few hundred thousand distinct CDR3 sequences, 50% to 60% of them found once; the top ten carry around 53%.

The receptor was derived from a man aged 60 to 69 in good health. The specimen sequenced was blood. The rearrangement links TRBV3-1 to TRBJ2-2; TRBD2 aligns across 7 bases. CDR3 DNA: TGTGCCAGCAGCCAAGCACCAAGACTAGCTGGCACCGGGGAGCTGTTTTTT. Its translation: CASSQAPRLAGTGELFF.